This TCR beta chain was retrieved from a study of blood T cells in healthy people across ages. Combining a sample-barcoded 5' primer with a J-beta primer mix, a second PCR ran for roughly 7 to 11 cycles. One entry per CDR3 protein, called by TCRdb with MiXCR from the 5' RACE reads. The sample consists of hundreds of thousands of distinct CDR3 sequences, 25% to 35% of them appearing once. V shed 3 bases, J shed 6 bases, and the junction held 11 bases outside the gene matches. In germline, CDR1 is SGHVS, CDR2 FQNEAQ. The CDR3 spans 16 residues. Peripheral blood from each donor was collected in a volume of 8 to 10 milliliters.

This chain connects TRBV7-8 to TRBJ2-3, with 8 bases aligning to TRBD2. Specimen: blood. The origin of this receptor is a woman older than 75 in good health. The CDR3 here is CASSFPPGLGGDTQYF. The CDR3 region has the DNA TGTGCCAGCAGCTTTCCACCGGGACTAGGAGGCGATACGCAGTATTTT.